These T cell receptor beta chains were read from a single sample in a study of spatial heterogeneity in lung cancer. One entry per CDR3 protein results from TCRdb running MiXCR on the 5' RACE reads. The repertoire has approximately 6,200 distinct CDR3 sequences, roughly a sixth of them found once; the top ten carry about 15%. This specimen was lung tumor tissue, taken at surgery. The origin of the receptors is a male donor with early-stage non-small cell lung cancer. Each CDR3 is given with its conserved first and last residue. Each record gives: J gene, V gene, CDR3 protein.

>TRBJ2-5|TRBV10-3
CAISEGLMTGIQETQYF
>TRBJ2-7|TRBV4-1
CASSQVATGGSSYEQYF
>TRBJ1-3|TRBV21-1
CASSKSGTPGNTIYF
>TRBJ1-1|TRBV28
CASSPPRRGTEAFF
>TRBJ1-1|TRBV28
CASTSWPNTEAFF
>TRBJ2-7|TRBV5-6
CASSLIQRDYEQYF
>TRBJ1-5|TRBV12-3/TRBV12-4
CASSRQGGQPQHF
>TRBJ2-7|TRBV20-1
CSARIPPEQYF
>TRBJ1-6|TRBV25-1
CASSEVGDWSPLHF
>TRBJ2-3|TRBV2
CASSEAQGGPTQYF
>TRBJ2-7|TRBV7-2
CASSLGEGYEQYF
>TRBJ2-7|TRBV10-2
CASRGYGSNYEQYF
>TRBJ2-3|TRBV7-6
CASSSGNRERGDTQYF
>TRBJ2-5|TRBV5-1
CASRRDLEQETQYF
>TRBJ2-1|TRBV5-1
CASSFKTGDSYNEQFF
>TRBJ1-6|TRBV15
CATATGGNGSPLHF
>TRBJ2-5|TRBV7-8
CASSLAGLEQETQYF
>TRBJ2-3|TRBV4-3
CASSHYRTGWSLDTQYF
>TRBJ2-1|TRBV11-2
CASSKGNEQFF
>TRBJ1-5|TRBV4-2
CASSPGSQDQPQHF
>TRBJ2-2|TRBV7-2
CASSLPNTGELFF
>TRBJ1-2|TRBV6-2/TRBV6-3
CASSYYGRNGYTF
>TRBJ1-5|TRBV10-2
CASSEPNTGARGPQHF
>TRBJ2-5|TRBV7-8
CASSFRAASGLETQYF
>TRBJ1-2|TRBV3-1
CASSQSGTVYGYTF
>TRBJ1-1|TRBV20-1
CSPFWQGRTEAFF
>TRBJ1-1|TRBV3-1
CASSQVGSEAFF
>TRBJ1-2|TRBV7-9
CASSSEVLTGRSGYTF
>TRBJ2-3|TRBV5-1
CASSGTGSTDTQYF
>TRBJ1-1|TRBV9
CASSQGMNTEAFF
>TRBJ2-1|TRBV28
CASSTRTRHNEQFF
>TRBJ2-5|TRBV9
CASSVGLLEGRQETQYF
>TRBJ2-7|TRBV5-1
CASSFQAASYEQYF
>TRBJ2-1|TRBV20-1
CSAAPRDRHNEQFF
>TRBJ2-1|TRBV30
CAWIGGSSYNEQFF
>TRBJ1-2|TRBV27
CASSSSFDRNDYTF
>TRBJ2-7|TRBV20-1
CSASKVFYEQYF
>TRBJ1-1|TRBV11-2
CASSLGVGGGTEAFF
>TRBJ2-2|TRBV27
CASSSTGQGGGELFF
>TRBJ2-3|TRBV6-1
CASRSGIAGRTDTQYF
>TRBJ1-1|TRBV29-1
CSVAGTEAEAFF
>TRBJ2-2|TRBV6-6
CASSYRGTGELFF
>TRBJ2-3|TRBV4-2
CASSQDLRGGTQYF
>TRBJ1-5|TRBV20-1
CSASPLGQDHQPQHF
>TRBJ2-2|TRBV11-3
CASSDRLAANTGELFF
>TRBJ1-6|TRBV7-2
CASSRSHNSPLHF
>TRBJ1-1|TRBV7-8
CASSFDRGAANTEAFF
>TRBJ2-3|TRBV7-2
CASSSNTDTQYF
>TRBJ1-2|TRBV29-1
CSVEERTGYTF
>TRBJ1-6|TRBV7-2
CASSLALAGKSPLHF